This is a list of T cell receptor beta chains from one sample in a study of cytomegalovirus exposure and HLA in healthy donors. TCRdb keeps only in-frame clones here, not all; method: immunoSEQ multiplex PCR. The table has about 150,000 clones, around 72% seen once. Material: PBMCs. The source is a man younger than 35 in good health and CMV-seronegative. The CDR3 runs from the conserved cysteine through the conserved F or W. The order of the fields is clone size, J gene, V gene, D gene, CDR3 protein, CDR3 DNA. A D gene is named only where the DNA matches it firmly. Size is omitted from some rows. Given values are once, few, many or a class for expanded clones.

clone size: -; J gene: TRBJ1-2; V gene: TRBV27; D gene: -; CDR3 protein: CASSYPQARNYGYTF; CDR3 DNA: TGTGCCAGCAGTTATCCCCAGGCCCGTAACTATGGCTACACCTTC
clone size: -; J gene: TRBJ2-5; V gene: TRBV5-4; D gene: -; CDR3 protein: CASRGAVGQTQYF; CDR3 DNA: TGTGCCAGCAGGGGGGCGGTTGGGCAGACCCAGTACTTC
clone size: -; J gene: TRBJ2-3; V gene: TRBV4-3; D gene: -; CDR3 protein: CASSLKPPGFTDTQYF; CDR3 DNA: TGCGCCAGCAGCCTCAAGCCGCCAGGGTTTACAGATACGCAGTATTTT
clone size: few; J gene: TRBJ2-3; V gene: TRBV10-3; D gene: TRBD1; CDR3 protein: CATATGAGDTQYF; CDR3 DNA: TGTGCCACCGCGACAGGGGCTGGAGATACGCAGTATTTT
clone size: -; J gene: TRBJ2-3; V gene: TRBV7-2; D gene: -; CDR3 protein: CASSPDYLSTDTQYF; CDR3 DNA: TGTGCCAGCAGTCCAGACTACCTGAGCACAGATACGCAGTATTTT
clone size: -; J gene: TRBJ2-7; V gene: TRBV28; D gene: -; CDR3 protein: CASRPRPSRDRRVLGHYEQYF; CDR3 DNA: TGTGCCAGCAGACCCAGGCCGTCCCGAGACAGAAGAGTCCTAGGGCACTACGAGCAGTACTTC
clone size: -; J gene: TRBJ1-1; V gene: TRBV30; D gene: -; CDR3 protein: CAWTVNTEAFF; CDR3 DNA: TGTGCCTGGACAGTAAACACTGAAGCTTTCTTT
clone size: -; J gene: TRBJ2-5; V gene: TRBV2; D gene: -; CDR3 protein: CASSGGGSQETQYF; CDR3 DNA: TGTGCCAGCAGTGGAGGTGGGTCCCAAGAGACCCAGTACTTC
clone size: -; J gene: TRBJ1-5; V gene: TRBV7-9; D gene: TRBD1; CDR3 protein: CSSSDTGEGAGQPQHF; CDR3 DNA: TGTTCCAGCAGCGATACCGGCGAGGGGGCAGGGCAGCCCCAGCATTTT
clone size: -; J gene: TRBJ2-7; V gene: TRBV7-2; D gene: -; CDR3 protein: CASSPRGTVTYEQYF; CDR3 DNA: TGTGCCAGCAGCCCGCGCGGTACCGTGACCTACGAGCAGTACTTC
clone size: -; J gene: TRBJ2-1; V gene: TRBV6-6; D gene: -; CDR3 protein: CASSYATGSYNEQFF; CDR3 DNA: TGTGCCAGCAGTTACGCGACAGGCTCCTACAATGAGCAGTTCTTC
clone size: -; J gene: TRBJ1-1; V gene: TRBV19; D gene: TRBD1; CDR3 protein: CASRAGTGLTEAFF; CDR3 DNA: TGTGCCAGTAGGGCCGGGACAGGGCTAACTGAAGCTTTCTTT